This T cell receptor beta chain appears in the sequencing data of a study of CD8 T cells in Susac syndrome (dated 2019 in TCRdb). Some background on the complete study: Whether CD8+ T cell activation and differentiation in Susac syndrome was antigen driven was tested using repertoire sequencing. Clonality of the CD8+ T cell repertoire was compared between about a dozen healthy donors, approximately 14 Susac syndrome patients and about 15 multiple sclerosis patients.

RNA was extracted using the RNeasy kit, and roughly 0.45 to 1 microgram was reverse transcribed with random hexamers. The immunoSEQ multiplex PCR assay, covering 54 Vbeta and 13 Jbeta segments, was used to amplify TCR beta CDR3 regions. To correct PCR amplification bias, a synthetic template baseline was used for both primer optimization and computational correction. Under the source paper's analysis protocol: Reads were annotated to V, D and J genes per IMGT and analyzed with immunoSEQ Analyzer, keeping only productive sequences. To calculate clonality, Shannon entropy was normalized by log2 of the number of productive unique sequences and then subtracted from one. For each patient and control, public and private clones were evaluated within the 100 most prevalent clones. Clones were defined as Susac-specific when absent from the healthy and MS cohorts, from over a thousand published viral clones and from other ImmuneACCESS disease sequences. In TCRdb, the public reads were trimmed at Q25 with fastp and aligned with MiXCR, with productive beta chains retained. Entries are consolidated by CDR3 protein sequence, retaining the most common genes and DNA. Clone size and V and J calls follow TCRdb, not the original study. Recorded for this sample are roughly 80,000 distinct CDR3 sequences; roughly 93% of them occurred a single time. Together, the top ten hold about 0.25% of the sample.

Counted from cysteine to phenylalanine, this CDR3 has 15 amino acids. Just the 45-base CDR3 DNA is kept, in frame starting at base 1. As encoded in the germline V gene, CDR1 is SNHLY while CDR2 is FYNNEI. Ends trimmed: V by 11 bases, J by 0 bases; bases unmatched to a gene: 9. Turning to this clonotype: No antigen is known for it. No much larger clonotype is one base removed from it; base qualities were not supplied.

Peripheral blood CD8+ and CD4+ T cells from healthy donors, Susac syndrome patients and multiple sclerosis patients were profiled using high-throughput TCR beta sequencing. Healthy donors were age- and sex-matched controls. CD8+ TEMRA cells were enriched by FACS, while bulk CD8+ and CD4+ T cells were purified by magnetic negative isolation. Blood was collected in EDTA tubes and processed within 24 hours, with PBMCs isolated through density gradient centrifugation. PBMCs intended for TCR sequencing were frozen in liquid nitrogen and were later thawed in a 37 degrees C water bath. The sorted or isolated CD4+, CD8+ and CD8+ TEMRA cells had a purity of 90% or higher. Study-level results and caveats: The TCR sequencing and HLA analysis was acknowledged to have included a relatively small number of individuals.

The rearrangement combines TRBV2 with TRBJ2-2; 7 bases in the middle match TRBD2. This receptor was taken from a human donor in good health. The source material was CD8+ T cells from PBMCs. For the CDR3, the sequence is CACSGRSSNTGELFF. In nucleotide form, the sequence is TGTGCCTGTAGCGGGCGCTCCTCGAACACCGGGGAGCTGTTTTTT.